These T cell receptor beta chains were read from a single sample in a study of OX40 agonist ivuxolimab in advanced cancers. TCRdb's table, derived via immunoSEQ multiplex PCR, lists solely in-frame clones and lacks some. Of 20,000 to 25,000 clones in the sample, less than 90% were seen once. Specimen: CD4+ or CD8+ T cells sorted from blood, collected in a trial of the OX40 agonist ivuxolimab. Every receptor here comes from an adult with an advanced solid tumor such as melanoma, head and neck, liver or kidney cancer. Each CDR3 is given with its conserved first and last residue. Fields, in order: clone size, D gene, V gene, J gene, CDR3 DNA, CDR3 protein. The D gene is left open where the match is weak. Clone size appears in some rows only: once, few, many, or a class for an expanded clone.

abundance: NA
d_gene: NA
v_gene: TRBV5-4
j_gene: TRBJ2-5
CDR3nt: TGTGCCAGCAGCTCCGGCAGATACCAAGAGACCCAGTACTTC
CDR3aa: CASSSGRYQETQYF

abundance: NA
d_gene: TRBD1
v_gene: TRBV5-4
j_gene: TRBJ2-3
CDR3nt: TGTGCCAGCAGGGACAGGGAAGATACGCAGTATTTT
CDR3aa: CASRDREDTQYF

abundance: NA
d_gene: TRBD1
v_gene: TRBV4-3
j_gene: TRBJ2-7
CDR3nt: TGCGCCAGCAGCCAAGATGTTGCGGACAGGGGGTACGAGCAGTACTTC
CDR3aa: CASSQDVADRGYEQYF

abundance: NA
d_gene: TRBD2
v_gene: TRBV7-3
j_gene: TRBJ2-1
CDR3nt: TGTGCCAGCAGCTATAGCGGGAGTAACAATGAGCAGTTCTTC
CDR3aa: CASSYSGSNNEQFF

abundance: medium-sized
d_gene: TRBD1
v_gene: TRBV28
j_gene: TRBJ1-6
CDR3nt: TGTGCCAGCAGTATGATGACAGGGGATGATTCACCCCTCCACTTT
CDR3aa: CASSMMTGDDSPLHF

abundance: NA
d_gene: NA
v_gene: TRBV7-9
j_gene: TRBJ1-5
CDR3nt: TGTGCCAGCAGCTTAGGTGGGGGAGACCATCAGCCCCAGCATTTT
CDR3aa: CASSLGGGDHQPQHF

abundance: NA
d_gene: TRBD1
v_gene: TRBV14
j_gene: TRBJ2-3
CDR3nt: TGTGCCAGCAGCCAGCTGAGGGGGCCAGATACGCAGTATTTT
CDR3aa: CASSQLRGPDTQYF

abundance: NA
d_gene: NA
v_gene: TRBV29-1
j_gene: TRBJ2-1
CDR3nt: TGCAGCGTTGGGGGGCTCCGAGTCGATGAGCAGTTCTTC
CDR3aa: CSVGGLRVDEQFF

abundance: NA
d_gene: TRBD1
v_gene: TRBV15
j_gene: TRBJ2-3
CDR3nt: TGTGCCACCAGCCCCCGGACAGGATCAGATACGCAGTATTTT
CDR3aa: CATSPRTGSDTQYF

abundance: NA
d_gene: NA
v_gene: TRBV19
j_gene: TRBJ2-5
CDR3nt: TGTGCCAGTAGTAAGGCAAGGAGGGACCAAGAGACCCAGTACTTC
CDR3aa: CASSKARRDQETQYF

abundance: NA
d_gene: NA
v_gene: TRBV13
j_gene: TRBJ2-7
CDR3nt: TGTGCCAGCAGCCTTGGACTTAAGACCTACGAGCAGTACTTC
CDR3aa: CASSLGLKTYEQYF

abundance: NA
d_gene: TRBD2
v_gene: TRBV19
j_gene: TRBJ2-1
CDR3nt: TGTGCCAGTAGTATAGTGGCTAGCGGGGGTGGTTACAATGAGCAGTTCTTC
CDR3aa: CASSIVASGGGYNEQFF

abundance: NA
d_gene: NA
v_gene: TRBV25-1
j_gene: TRBJ2-2
CDR3nt: TGTGCCAGTGGACAATTAGGGGAGCTGTTTTTT
CDR3aa: CASGQLGELFF

abundance: NA
d_gene: TRBD2
v_gene: TRBV7-7
j_gene: TRBJ2-5
CDR3nt: TGTGCTAGCAGTCTCCGGACTAGCGGGGGGAGTGAGACCCAGTACTTC
CDR3aa: CASSLRTSGGSETQYF

abundance: NA
d_gene: NA
v_gene: TRBV7-9
j_gene: TRBJ2-7
CDR3nt: TGTGCCAGCAGCCGCCAATACGAGCAGTACTTC
CDR3aa: CASSRQYEQYF

abundance: NA
d_gene: NA
v_gene: TRBV6-5
j_gene: TRBJ2-7
CDR3nt: TGTGCCAGCAGTTCAGACCCGATGGTCGAGCAGTACTTC
CDR3aa: CASSSDPMVEQYF

abundance: NA
d_gene: TRBD1
v_gene: TRBV4-1
j_gene: TRBJ1-5
CDR3nt: TGCGCCAGCAGCCAGATACAGGGGACCAATCGGCCCCAGCATTTT
CDR3aa: CASSQIQGTNRPQHF

abundance: NA
d_gene: NA
v_gene: TRBV2
j_gene: TRBJ2-7
CDR3nt: TGTGCCAGCAGAGATAGGGGCTACGAGCAGTACTTC
CDR3aa: CASRDRGYEQYF

abundance: NA
d_gene: TRBD2
v_gene: TRBV5-1
j_gene: TRBJ2-1
CDR3nt: TGCGCCAGCAGCCCGGAGGGGGCGGGGGGGCCCTACAATGAGCAGTTCTTC
CDR3aa: CASSPEGAGGPYNEQFF

abundance: few
d_gene: NA
v_gene: TRBV5-4
j_gene: TRBJ1-6
CDR3nt: TGTGCCAGCAGACGGGACACCGAGGGTAATTCACCCCTCCACTTT
CDR3aa: CASRRDTEGNSPLHF

abundance: once
d_gene: NA
v_gene: TRBV6-1
j_gene: TRBJ1-5
CDR3nt: TGTGCCAGCAGTGAATTGAGGGGAGAGTTCAGCAATCAGCCCCAGCATTTT
CDR3aa: CASSELRGEFSNQPQHF

abundance: NA
d_gene: TRBD2
v_gene: TRBV6-6
j_gene: TRBJ2-7
CDR3nt: TGTGCCAGCAGTTCCTGGTCCGGGACTATCTACGAGCAGTACTTC
CDR3aa: CASSSWSGTIYEQYF

abundance: once
d_gene: NA
v_gene: TRBV6-1
j_gene: TRBJ2-7
CDR3nt: TGTGCCAGCAGTGAAGCTAATTACGAGCAGTACTTC
CDR3aa: CASSEANYEQYF

abundance: NA
d_gene: NA
v_gene: TRBV11-1
j_gene: TRBJ2-1
CDR3nt: TGTGCCAGCAGCTTAGGGCCTTATATCGAGCAGTTCTTC
CDR3aa: CASSLGPYIEQFF

abundance: NA
d_gene: TRBD1
v_gene: TRBV6-1
j_gene: TRBJ1-2
CDR3nt: TGTGCCAGCAGTGAGACAGGGATTGAGTCGGACTATGGCTACACCTTC
CDR3aa: CASSETGIESDYGYTF

abundance: NA
d_gene: TRBD2
v_gene: TRBV4-3
j_gene: TRBJ2-1
CDR3nt: TGCGCCAGCAGCCAAGGACTAGCGGGTTACAATAAGCAGTTCTTC
CDR3aa: CASSQGLAGYNKQFF

abundance: NA
d_gene: NA
v_gene: TRBV6-5
j_gene: TRBJ2-7
CDR3nt: TGTGCCAGCAGTTACTCAGAGCAGTACTACGAGCAGTACTTC
CDR3aa: CASSYSEQYYEQYF

abundance: NA
d_gene: NA
v_gene: TRBV4-3
j_gene: TRBJ2-1
CDR3nt: TGCGCCAGCAGCCAAGCGGAGAGCTCCTACAATGAGCAGTTCTTC
CDR3aa: CASSQAESSYNEQFF

abundance: NA
d_gene: NA
v_gene: TRBV7-9
j_gene: TRBJ2-7
CDR3nt: TGTGCCAGCAGCCCAGGTTCCGGGGGAGACGAGCAGTACTTC
CDR3aa: CASSPGSGGDEQYF

abundance: NA
d_gene: TRBD1
v_gene: TRBV7-9
j_gene: TRBJ2-2
CDR3nt: TGTGCCAGCAGCGAGACAGGGGACACCGGGGAGCTGTTTTTT
CDR3aa: CASSETGDTGELFF

abundance: NA
d_gene: NA
v_gene: TRBV5-4
j_gene: TRBJ2-7
CDR3nt: TGTGCCAGCAGCTTGGATACCCCCTACGAGCAGTACTTC
CDR3aa: CASSLDTPYEQYF

abundance: NA
d_gene: NA
v_gene: TRBV18
j_gene: TRBJ2-2
CDR3nt: TGTGCCAGCGCCATTCAGAACACCGGGGAGCTGTTTTTT
CDR3aa: CASAIQNTGELFF

abundance: few
d_gene: NA
v_gene: TRBV9
j_gene: TRBJ1-3
CDR3nt: TGTGCCAGCAGCGTAGGACAGCCCTCTGGAAACACCATATATTTT
CDR3aa: CASSVGQPSGNTIYF

abundance: NA
d_gene: TRBD2
v_gene: TRBV27
j_gene: TRBJ2-1
CDR3nt: TGTGCCAGCAGTACCCTCAAGGGACTAGCGAACAATGAGCAGTTCTTC
CDR3aa: CASSTLKGLANNEQFF

abundance: NA
d_gene: TRBD1
v_gene: TRBV7-6
j_gene: TRBJ2-7
CDR3nt: TGTGCCAGCAGCTTAGCGACAGGGGGATACGAGCAGTACTTC
CDR3aa: CASSLATGGYEQYF

abundance: NA
d_gene: NA
v_gene: TRBV4-3
j_gene: TRBJ2-7
CDR3nt: TGCGCCAGCAGCCAAGATACCGGTACCTACGAGCAGTACTTC
CDR3aa: CASSQDTGTYEQYF

abundance: NA
d_gene: TRBD1
v_gene: TRBV27
j_gene: TRBJ1-2
CDR3nt: TGTGCCAGCAGTACTTATTCGGACAGGGCCAAGAATGGCTACACCTTC
CDR3aa: CASSTYSDRAKNGYTF

abundance: NA
d_gene: NA
v_gene: TRBV18
j_gene: TRBJ2-7
CDR3nt: TGTGCCAGCTCACCAACGCGGGACATCGCGTACTACGAGCAGTACTTC
CDR3aa: CASSPTRDIAYYEQYF

abundance: NA
d_gene: TRBD1
v_gene: TRBV13
j_gene: TRBJ2-5
CDR3nt: TGTGCCAGCAGCGGGGACAGGGATCAGGAGACCCAGTACTTC
CDR3aa: CASSGDRDQETQYF

abundance: once
d_gene: TRBD2
v_gene: TRBV27
j_gene: TRBJ2-3
CDR3nt: TGTGCCAGCAGTGAACCGGGACTAGCGGGAGATACGCAGTATTTT
CDR3aa: CASSEPGLAGDTQYF

abundance: NA
d_gene: NA
v_gene: TRBV5-4
j_gene: TRBJ1-2
CDR3nt: TGTGCCAGCAAACCTAAGCAGGCAGGCGTAATTAACTATGGCTACACCTTC
CDR3aa: CASKPKQAGVINYGYTF

abundance: NA
d_gene: NA
v_gene: TRBV5-4
j_gene: TRBJ1-4
CDR3nt: TGTGCCAGCAGCTTGGCCCCTGGGCCTAATGAAAAACTGTTTTTT
CDR3aa: CASSLAPGPNEKLFF

abundance: NA
d_gene: TRBD2
v_gene: TRBV7-9
j_gene: TRBJ2-3
CDR3nt: TGTGCCAGCAGCTTCCTAATAGCGGGTAGCACAGATACGCAGTATTTT
CDR3aa: CASSFLIAGSTDTQYF

abundance: NA
d_gene: TRBD1
v_gene: TRBV11-1
j_gene: TRBJ2-5
CDR3nt: TGTGCCAGCAGCTTAGGGGACAGGGTATACCAAGAGACCCAGTACTTC
CDR3aa: CASSLGDRVYQETQYF

abundance: NA
d_gene: NA
v_gene: TRBV9
j_gene: TRBJ1-3
CDR3nt: TGTGCCAGCAGCGTTGGCAAGAACTCTGGAAACACCATATATTTT
CDR3aa: CASSVGKNSGNTIYF

abundance: NA
d_gene: TRBD1
v_gene: TRBV9
j_gene: TRBJ2-5
CDR3nt: TGTGCCAGCAGCCCAGGGGGCTCCAGGGAGACCCAGTACTTC
CDR3aa: CASSPGGSRETQYF